The rows below give T cell receptor beta chains drawn from one sample of a study of T cell responses to AZD1222 COVID-19 vaccine. Measured with immunoSEQ multiplex PCR; TCRdb has only the in-frame clones, and not every one. Here the sample spans 75,000 to 80,000 clones, over 65% being singletons. Sample: peripheral blood, taken 28 days after the second dose of the MenACWY control vaccine. These receptors came from an adult who received the MenACWY meningococcal vaccine as a control. Each CDR3 is given with its conserved first and last residue. A D gene is named only where the DNA matches it firmly. The size field is filled for only some rows; it gives once, few, many or a size class.

clone_size	d_call	v_call	j_call	cdr3_aa	cdr3_nt
.	.	TRBV5-1	TRBJ1-1	CASSSFSVEGTEAFF	TGCGCCAGCAGCTCCTTCTCAGTAGAGGGCACTGAAGCTTTCTTT
.	TRBD2	TRBV28	TRBJ2-1	CASSLAGVSNEQFF	TGTGCCAGCAGTCTAGCGGGAGTATCGAATGAGCAGTTCTTC
.	.	TRBV27	TRBJ1-2	CASSFFSEVGGTWYGYTF	TGTGCCAGCAGTTTTTTTTCCGAGGTCGGGGGAACTTGGTATGGCTACACCTTC
.	.	TRBV21-1	TRBJ2-7	CASSKRGLIPPCSYEQYF	TGTGCCAGCAGCAAACGGGGGCTAATTCCCCCGTGCTCCTACGAGCAGTACTTC
.	TRBD1	TRBV2	TRBJ1-2	CASSERTGGYGYTF	TGTGCCAGCAGTGAAAGAACAGGGGGCTATGGCTACACCTTC
.	.	TRBV30	TRBJ2-7	CAWAVGGLSSSYEQYF	TGTGCCTGGGCCGTGGGCGGACTGTCGAGCTCCTACGAGCAGTACTTC
.	.	TRBV7-6	TRBJ2-2	CASSQVGGSGELFF	TGTGCCAGCAGTCAGGTGGGGGGCTCCGGGGAGCTGTTTTTT
.	.	TRBV7-8	TRBJ2-5	CASSLGFGQTQYF	TGTGCCAGCAGCTTAGGATTTGGTCAGACCCAGTACTTC
.	.	TRBV19	TRBJ1-5	CASSISNQPQHF	TGTGCCAGTAGTATAAGCAATCAGCCCCAGCATTTT
.	.	TRBV7-9	TRBJ1-3	CASSLALRGSGNTIYF	TGTGCCAGCAGCTTAGCGCTAAGGGGCTCTGGAAACACCATATATTTT
few	.	TRBV27	TRBJ1-3	CASSLQGSSGNTIYF	TGTGCCAGCAGTTTACAGGGGAGCTCTGGAAACACCATATATTTT
.	.	TRBV10-2	TRBJ1-5	CASSEWDSNQPQHF	TGCGCCAGCAGTGAGTGGGATAGCAATCAGCCCCAGCATTTT
.	.	TRBV27	TRBJ2-7	CASSLSGGNPYEQYF	TGTGCCAGCAGTTTATCCGGAGGGAATCCCTACGAGCAGTACTTC
.	TRBD2	TRBV27	TRBJ2-3	CASRPTSRFTDTQYF	TGTGCCAGCAGGCCGACTAGCAGATTCACAGATACGCAGTATTTT
.	.	TRBV15	TRBJ1-5	CATSSRSNQPQHF	TGTGCCACCAGCAGCCGGAGCAATCAGCCCCAGCATTTT
.	.	TRBV13	TRBJ1-2	CASSLGRGRGNYGYTF	TGTGCCAGCAGCTTAGGCCGGGGCAGGGGCAACTATGGCTACACCTTC
.	.	TRBV2	TRBJ2-7	CASSVGGFGEQYF	TGTGCCAGCAGTGTAGGGGGGTTCGGCGAGCAGTACTTC
.	TRBD1	TRBV25-1	TRBJ2-7	CATKSGGASGEQYF	TGTGCCACCAAGTCAGGGGGCGCGTCGGGGGAGCAGTACTTC
.	.	TRBV6-5	TRBJ2-5	CASKMALALETQYF	TGTGCCAGCAAAATGGCGCTAGCTCTAGAGACCCAGTACTTC
.	.	TRBV18	TRBJ2-7	CASSPSSAGDEQYF	TGTGCCAGCTCACCCTCCTCGGCAGGCGACGAGCAGTACTTC
many	.	TRBV5-6	TRBJ2-1	CASSLGGYYNEQFF	TGTGCCAGCAGCTTGGGAGGGTATTACAATGAGCAGTTCTTC
.	TRBD1	TRBV4-1	TRBJ1-2	CASSLGGQGDGYTF	TGCGCCAGCAGCCTCGGGGGCCAGGGGGATGGCTACACCTTC
.	.	TRBV28	TRBJ1-3	CASSFPGRAGNTIYF	TGTGCCAGCAGCTTCCCGGGAAGGGCGGGAAACACCATATATTTT
.	TRBD1	TRBV5-6	TRBJ2-3	CASSHYRDRYTDTQYF	TGTGCCAGCAGCCATTACCGGGACAGGTACACAGATACGCAGTATTTT
once	.	TRBV6-5	TRBJ1-2	CASRHREGRRGYTF	TGTGCCAGCAGACACCGGGAGGGGCGGCGGGGCTACACCTTC
once	.	TRBV6-5	TRBJ1-6	CASSYGGGSPLHF	TGTGCCAGCAGTTACGGCGGGGGGTCACCCCTCCACTTT